This TCR beta chain was obtained from a study of identical twins. Regarding the study as a whole: Models predicted less out-of-frame TCR alpha sharing in monozygotic twins than was found. Memory repertoires lacked the insertion deficit that abundant cord blood beta clonotypes showed. Twin pairs' shared out-of-frame alpha sequences were enriched in low generation probability.

This clonotype occurred a few times. Its antigen remains unknown. Through template switching, a universal primer site was introduced, and the cDNA contained unique molecular identifiers. TCRdb used MiXCR to reprocess the 5' RACE reads, holding one entry per CDR3 protein. The profile shows around 570,000 distinct CDR3 sequences, roughly 9.9% of them singletons. Per the germline V gene, CDR1 is MRHNA and CDR2 is SNTAGT. The CDR3 has 18 residues. Trimming stripped 4 bases from V and 5 bases from J, with 23 bases between. These records were also assigned to another study, of yellow fever vaccine responses in identical twins.

This chain links TRBV6-4 with TRBJ1-4; perhaps TRBD1 as D (5 bases). Sequenced input: PBMCs. This receptor was taken from a woman aged 18 to 35 in good health. The CDR3, as DNA: TGTGCCAGCAGTGGCGTCAGACAGAAACCTAATAGCAATGAAAAACTGTTTTTT. Protein sequence: CASSGVRQKPNSNEKLFF.